What follows is one T cell receptor (beta chain) and its context. The antigen remains undetermined. The CDR3 runs to 14 residues. V was clipped by 4 bases and J by 9 bases, with 19 bases between them. Germline assignment: CDR1 SGHNT and CDR2 YYREEE (reference sequence). These data originate in a study of glioma-infiltrating T cells. The study's findings and limits: Only very few CDR3 sequences appeared in both tissue and blood. Non-neoplastic patients had below-expected tissue-blood divergence, while all gliomas exceeded expectation.

The iRepertoire nested amplicon-rescue multiplex PCR amplified TCR alpha and beta CDR3s from RNA. One-step reverse transcription and amplification started from approximately 100-400 ng of tissue mRNA or PBMC total RNA. Each CDR3 protein gets one entry after TCRdb re-called the multiplex PCR reads with MiXCR. The sample includes about 89,000 distinct CDR3 sequences, roughly 23% of them seen just once. Sequencing used glioma tissue, nonneoplastic brain tissue, or PBMCs (not recorded which). This clonotype was sampled from a human donor with low-grade glioma or glioblastoma, undergoing nonglioma brain surgery, or in good health (not recorded which). This chain links TRBV5-4 with TRBJ1-1; possibly TRBD1 for D (6 bases). The CDR3 DNA reads TGTGCCAGCAGCATGAATACGGGGGCCCGACAAGCTTTCTTT. Amino acids: CASSMNTGARQAFF.